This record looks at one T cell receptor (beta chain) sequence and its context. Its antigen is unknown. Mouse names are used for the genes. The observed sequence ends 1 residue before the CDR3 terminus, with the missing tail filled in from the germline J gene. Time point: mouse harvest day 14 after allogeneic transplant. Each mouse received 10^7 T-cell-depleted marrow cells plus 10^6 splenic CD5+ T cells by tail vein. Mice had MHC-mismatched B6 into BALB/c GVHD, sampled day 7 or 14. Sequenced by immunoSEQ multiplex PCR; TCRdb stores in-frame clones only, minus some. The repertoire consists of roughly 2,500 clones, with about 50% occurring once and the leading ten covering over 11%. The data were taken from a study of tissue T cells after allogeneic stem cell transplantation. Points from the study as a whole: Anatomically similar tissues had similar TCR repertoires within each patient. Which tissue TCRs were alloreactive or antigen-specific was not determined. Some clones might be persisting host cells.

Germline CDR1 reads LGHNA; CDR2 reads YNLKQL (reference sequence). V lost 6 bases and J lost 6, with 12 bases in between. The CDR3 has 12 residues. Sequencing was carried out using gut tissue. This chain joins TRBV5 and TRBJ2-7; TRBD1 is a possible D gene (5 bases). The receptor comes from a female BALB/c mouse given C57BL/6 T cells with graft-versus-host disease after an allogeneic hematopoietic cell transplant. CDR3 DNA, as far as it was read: TGTGCCAGCAGTCAGGGCAGGGTTGAACAGTAC. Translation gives CASSQGRVEQY. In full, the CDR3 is CASSQGRVEQYF.